Listed below are T cell receptor beta chains from one sample, sequenced in a study of blood T cell repertoires in COVID-19. TCRdb's copy holds only in-frame clones and misses some; the assay was immunoSEQ multiplex PCR. Among under 150,000 clones, about 87% were seen once, and the ten largest hold 25% to 35%. The material sequenced was peripheral blood. These TCRs come from a human donor in a cohort sampled during active COVID-19. Both conserved end residues are trimmed from each CDR3. A row's size may be missing; if present it is once, few, many or a size class.

SARQGGTEAF	TRBV29-1	TRBJ1-1	.
ASSQGQLNEQY	TRBV14	TRBJ2-7	few
ASSIDGAKNIQY	TRBV19	TRBJ2-4	.
ASSLGQGAIYEQY	TRBV9	TRBJ2-7	.
ASSLLPGGHPNSPLH	TRBV7-9	TRBJ1-6	.
ASSAGQGAGETQY	TRBV9	TRBJ2-5	.
AISDPGKGEEETQY	TRBV10-3	TRBJ2-5	.
ASSQLAAQETQY	TRBV3-1/TRBV3-2	TRBJ2-5	.
ASNGDRGDREPRELF	TRBV23-1	TRBJ2-2	.
ASSETGGNSPLH	TRBV6-4	TRBJ1-6	.
ASSLPPGTEAF	TRBV11-2	TRBJ1-1	.
ASRKTQGRAGELF	TRBV2	TRBJ2-2	.
ASSLPTGASNTGELF	TRBV5-1	TRBJ2-2	.
ASSHDGNLYGYT	TRBV3-1/TRBV3-2	TRBJ1-2	.
ASSLEGGGGYGYT	TRBV7-2	TRBJ1-2	.
ASSLAGSGVSGTQY	TRBV7-2	TRBJ2-5	.
ASSQGEGGPYEQY	TRBV3-1/TRBV3-2	TRBJ2-7	.
ASSIWGGRNTEAF	TRBV19	TRBJ1-1	.
ASSILSSPLH	TRBV12-3/TRBV12-4	TRBJ1-6	.
ASSFTQETQY	TRBV5-1	TRBJ2-5	.
ASSPGAGGPIGELF	TRBV5-1	TRBJ2-2	.
ASSSGSSGANVLT	TRBV7-3	TRBJ2-6	.
ATSINSETQY	TRBV15	TRBJ2-5	.
ASSHTAGAGANVLT	TRBV7-9	TRBJ2-6	.
ASSYSGSNQPQH	TRBV6-5	TRBJ1-5	.
ATKVAGSAEAF	TRBV15	TRBJ1-1	once
ASSQEPVRGNEQF	TRBV14	TRBJ2-1	.
AQTGTGEVEAF	TRBV30	TRBJ1-1	.
ASSQTETYEQY	TRBV3-1/TRBV3-2	TRBJ2-7	.
ASSLGRTHGTGELF	TRBV11-1	TRBJ2-2	.
ASSIGTRTGVRDTQY	TRBV19	TRBJ2-3	.
ASSPRVWGAGQPQH	TRBV19	TRBJ1-5	few
ASSLGANQETQY	TRBV5-1	TRBJ2-5	.
ASRPTGGGTEAF	TRBV4-1	TRBJ1-1	few
ASSPLVGTNYNSPLH	TRBV14	TRBJ1-6	few
ASSSPGLASNEQF	TRBV7-2	TRBJ2-1	.
ASSIGTGGTYEQY	TRBV19	TRBJ2-7	.
ASSPWDRTYGYT	TRBV11-2	TRBJ1-2	.
ATSRGTGEGSYEQY	TRBV15	TRBJ2-7	.
AISDTGAYEQY	TRBV10-3	TRBJ2-7	.
ASGSAGGPRETQY	TRBV12-5	TRBJ2-5	.
ASSQSGERTDTQY	TRBV4-2	TRBJ2-3	.
ASSPFSGDEKLF	TRBV18	TRBJ1-4	.
ASTANGGPVTGELF	TRBV7-8	TRBJ2-2	.
ASSHDERPEAF	TRBV5-6	TRBJ1-1	.
ASSPQGNYGYT	TRBV18	TRBJ1-2	.
ASSLNSAYEQY	TRBV27	TRBJ2-7	few
ASSQDWTSGYNEQF	TRBV4-2	TRBJ2-1	.
ASSLASGEADTQY	TRBV5-4	TRBJ2-3	.
AWSVGQGNQPQH	TRBV30	TRBJ1-5	.
SAKTGSNEKLF	TRBV29-1	TRBJ1-4	.
ASSETPGTGTGELF	TRBV6-4	TRBJ2-2	once
ASRGGGRPNTGELF	TRBV19	TRBJ2-2	.
ASSHLLAGGPHEQY	TRBV4-2	TRBJ2-7	.
ASSEARYGYT	TRBV2	TRBJ1-2	.
ASSVDGTSGMGQF	TRBV9	TRBJ2-1	.
ASSQFGEQF	TRBV14	TRBJ2-1	.
ASSLYGQGAGEAF	TRBV27	TRBJ1-1	.
ASSADRPDGELF	TRBV18	TRBJ2-2	.